The present entry profiles one TCR beta chain with its context. The data derive from a study of blood T cell repertoires in COVID-19. Method: immunoSEQ multiplex PCR; TCRdb's copy keeps in-frame clones and lacks some. Among roughly 38,000 clones listed, roughly nine tenths were seen once. Germline trimming cut 3 bases from V and 4 bases from J; bases unmatched to any gene: 3. Germline loops: CDR1 SGHTA, CDR2 FQGNSA. The CDR3 covers 13 residues. The V call is TRBV7-2, the J call TRBJ2-7; TRBD1 agrees at 7 bases. The receptor comes from a man between 50 and 59 years old with active COVID-19. Specimen: peripheral blood. This CDR3 reads CASSFTGVYEQYF. CDR3 nucleotide sequence: TGTGCCAGCAGCTTTACAGGGGTATACGAGCAGTACTTC.